A single sample gave rise to the 2 T cell receptor beta chains below, sequenced in a study of blood T cells in healthy people across ages. A second PCR, run for about 6 to 11 cycles, used a sample-barcoded 5' primer plus a J-beta primer mix. TCRdb re-analysed the 5' RACE reads in MiXCR, keeping a single row per CDR3 protein. The sample shows roughly 1.7 million distinct CDR3 sequences, about 31% of them seen only once. Sequencing was carried out using blood. The receptors were sampled from a woman in her 30s in good health.

This clonotype was seen a handful of times. This chain joins TRBV11-1 and TRBJ2-6; TRBD1 is a possible D gene (5 bases). The CDR3 has 14 residues. The V and J ends lost 11 bases and 0 bases respectively, with 11 bases between them. Germline lookup yields CDR1 SGHAT and CDR2 FQDESV (reference sequence). The CDR3 DNA follows: TGTGCCTCCTTGGGGCCCTCTGGGGCCAACGTCCTGACTTTC. Translation: CASLGPSGANVLTF.

J is TRBJ2-5 and V is TRBV4-2; D not resolved. Trimming took off 1 base at V and 11 bases at J, with 11 bases between the two ends. The germline V gene encodes CDR1 LGHNA and CDR2 YNFKEQ. This CDR3 region has 12 residues. The CDR3 loop is CASSQGHREQYF. CDR3 sequence (DNA): TGTGCCAGCAGCCAAGGGCATCGTGAGCAGTACTTC.